This T cell receptor (beta chain) was documented in a study of T cells in localized non-small cell lung cancer. Notes on this clone: Its target is not known.

Study-wide results and limits: Elevated blood T cell density was associated with longer overall survival. Because only a single region of the tumor was sequenced, heterogeneity remains possible. Paired adjacent lung recovered a median around 60 of the top 100 tumor clones.

Only in-frame clones appear in the TCRdb table, and some are missing; sequencing was by immunoSEQ multiplex PCR. Counted here are approximately 43,000 clones, 88% occurring once; the ten biggest clones make up about 2.6%. CDR3 length: 15 residues. With V trimmed by 8 bases and J by 3 bases, 12 bases remained unmatched. Germline CDR1 reads MNHNS; CDR2 reads SASEGT. This material consisted of peripheral blood, taken before any cancer treatment. The origin of this receptor is a female donor over 55 with stage I squamous cell lung carcinoma. The rearrangement uses TRBV6-1 and TRBJ2-7; 8 bases map to TRBD1. CDR3 nucleotides: TGTGCCAGCCCAGAGGGGGCAGGGGGCTTCTACGAGCAGTACTTC. This encodes CASPEGAGGFYEQYF.